This TCR beta chain was recorded in a study of B cell selection in AIRE deficiency. Whole-study results and caveats: Shared Treg sequences had shorter CDR3s, biased toward rearrangements with few non-templated insertions.

Regulatory T cells were sorted as CD4+CD25hiCD127low/negative. Healthy unrelated donors supplied the control samples. On this clone itself: What it binds is unknown.

The V segment lost 0 bases and the J segment 3 bases; nucleotides outside the gene matches: 1. The CDR3 length is 15 residues. CDR1 SGHAT and CDR2 FQNNGV come from the germline V gene. Method: immunoSEQ multiplex PCR; TCRdb's copy keeps in-frame clones and lacks some. Here the sample spans tens of thousands of clones, 80% to 95% being singletons. The source is a human donor in good health. Sequencing was carried out using CD4+CD25+ Tregs sorted from PBMCs. V and J are TRBV11-2 and TRBJ2-7, with TRBD2 identical over 11 bases. CDR3: CASSLELAGVYEQYF. In DNA, the CDR3 is TGTGCCAGCAGCTTAGAACTAGCGGGGGTCTACGAGCAGTACTTC.